The rows below give T cell receptor beta chains drawn from one sample of a study of cytomegalovirus exposure and HLA in healthy donors. Sequenced by immunoSEQ multiplex PCR; TCRdb stores in-frame clones only, minus some. The sample contains about 160,000 clones, 70% to 90% of which appear only once. Material for sequencing was PBMCs. The receptors here all came from a man aged 25 to 40 in good health and CMV-seropositive. CDR3s include the opening cysteine and the closing phenylalanine or tryptophan. Each record gives: J gene, V gene, clone size, D gene, CDR3 DNA, CDR3 protein. The D gene is left open where the match is weak. Clone sizes are given selectively: once, few, many, or a class where the clone is expanded.

J: TRBJ1-4
V: TRBV7-3
size: few
D: TRBD1
DNA: TGTGCCAGCAGCCTACAGGGGGCTGGAACTAATGAAAAACTGTTTTTT
CDR3: CASSLQGAGTNEKLFF

J: TRBJ1-5
V: TRBV5-1
size: few
D: NA
DNA: TGCGCCAGCAGCTTGGCTGGGGAGAAGAATCAGCCCCAGCATTTT
CDR3: CASSLAGEKNQPQHF

J: TRBJ2-7
V: TRBV4-3
size: NA
D: NA
DNA: TGCGCCAGCAGCCCCTCTCTCCGGTACGAGCGCTACGAGCAGTACTTC
CDR3: CASSPSLRYERYEQYF

J: TRBJ2-5
V: TRBV6-5
size: NA
D: NA
DNA: TGTGCCAGCAGTTACTCTCTGGGACTCGGGGCGACCCAGTACTTC
CDR3: CASSYSLGLGATQYF

J: TRBJ2-7
V: TRBV7-8
size: NA
D: NA
DNA: TGTGCCAGCAGCGAACGGGTCAGCGACCCCCACGAGCAGTACTTC
CDR3: CASSERVSDPHEQYF

J: TRBJ2-1
V: TRBV5-1
size: once
D: TRBD2
DNA: TGCGCCAGCAGCTTAGGACTAGCGGGGCCCTACAATGAGCAGTTCTTC
CDR3: CASSLGLAGPYNEQFF

J: TRBJ2-1
V: TRBV10-1
size: NA
D: NA
DNA: TGCGCCAGCAGTGAGATGAAATTTGCTGAAACTACGTACAATGAGCAGTTCTTC
CDR3: CASSEMKFAETTYNEQFF

J: TRBJ2-7
V: TRBV6-1
size: NA
D: NA
DNA: TGTGCCAGCAGTCACTACGAGCAGTACTTC
CDR3: CASSHYEQYF

J: TRBJ2-1
V: TRBV9
size: NA
D: NA
DNA: TGTGCCAGCAGCTACGGATTACAGGGTGGTGAGCAGTTCTTC
CDR3: CASSYGLQGGEQFF

J: TRBJ2-7
V: TRBV7-2
size: NA
D: TRBD2
DNA: TGTGCCAGCAGCTTAGAATGGGGGGGTGAGCAGTACTTC
CDR3: CASSLEWGGEQYF

J: TRBJ2-5
V: TRBV14
size: NA
D: NA
DNA: TGTGCCAGCAGCCAAGATAGTCGAGGCAGAATCCAAGAGACCCAGTACTTC
CDR3: CASSQDSRGRIQETQYF

J: TRBJ1-1
V: TRBV6-6
size: NA
D: NA
DNA: TGTGCCAGCAGTTACGCTCCTACAGCAGCTGAAGCTTTCTTT
CDR3: CASSYAPTAAEAFF

J: TRBJ2-7
V: TRBV6-5
size: NA
D: TRBD2
DNA: TGTGCCAGCAGCCCACTAGCGGGGGGCTCCTACGAGCAGTACTTC
CDR3: CASSPLAGGSYEQYF

J: TRBJ2-3
V: TRBV10-3
size: NA
D: TRBD1
DNA: TGTGCCACCAGGACAGGGCCCACAGATACGCAGTATTTT
CDR3: CATRTGPTDTQYF

J: TRBJ1-5
V: TRBV5-6
size: NA
D: NA
DNA: TGTGCCAGCAGCGCAGGCGTCGGGGGAGGTTCTTTCAATCAGCCCCAGCATTTT
CDR3: CASSAGVGGGSFNQPQHF

J: TRBJ1-2
V: TRBV7-9
size: once
D: NA
DNA: TGTGCCAGCAGCTTAACGCAGGGATACTATGGCTACACCTTC
CDR3: CASSLTQGYYGYTF